A single T cell receptor (beta chain) is shown here with its context. Its antigen is as yet unknown. The sample originates from a study of naive and memory T cell subsets. Two oligonucleotides, mixed equimolar, formed the beta constant-region primer covering TRBC1 and TRBC2. The ligated cDNA underwent four PCR rounds using SP2 and nested alpha and beta constant-region primers. Each CDR3 protein gets one entry after TCRdb re-called the UMI-ligation and nested PCR reads with MiXCR. The sample lists 150,000 or so distinct CDR3 sequences; approximately 22% were seen once. V lost 3 bases, J lost 1 base, and 10 bases lay in between. CDR3 length: 15 amino acids. Sequential positive selection took CD4 T cells first, then CD8 T cells. Study observations and caveats: Diversity fell and Gini index rose from naive through CM, EM, EMRA. Over 85% of naive TCR sequences appeared only once, unlike memory subsets. Especially in CD8 cells, naive repertoires contained a few larger clonotypes, possibly CD45RA-re-expressing memory cells.

The V call is TRBV12-3 or TRBV12-4, the J call TRBJ2-4; a possible D gene is TRBD2 (5 bases). Sequencing was done on a sample of naive CD4+ T cells from blood. The sequence came from a human donor in good health. The CDR3 sequence is CASSFLWEAKNIQYF. CDR3 DNA sequence: TGTGCCAGCAGTTTCCTTTGGGAGGCCAAAAACATTCAGTACTTC.